This T cell receptor beta chain was found in a study of neurological immune-mediated disorders. V lost 4 bases and J 4 bases, leaving 16 bases between the germline ends. Germline-derived CDR1 and CDR2 are MGHRA and YSYEKL. The CDR3 sequence is 15 residues long. MiXCR was run by TCRdb on the 5' RACE reads, yielding one entry per CDR3 protein. The profile covers more than 40,000 distinct CDR3 sequences, with about 2% appearing a single time and 2.2% taken by the ten largest. At least ten counts were recorded for this clonotype. The sample consisted of PBMCs. This chain links TRBV4-1 with TRBJ2-5; possibly TRBD1 for D (5 bases). This receptor was identified in a woman between 35 and 50 years old with multiple sclerosis. The DNA for the CDR3 is TGCGCCAGCAGCCCCCTGGGCAGGGAAACAGAGACCCAGTACTTC. This gives the protein CASSPLGRETETQYF.